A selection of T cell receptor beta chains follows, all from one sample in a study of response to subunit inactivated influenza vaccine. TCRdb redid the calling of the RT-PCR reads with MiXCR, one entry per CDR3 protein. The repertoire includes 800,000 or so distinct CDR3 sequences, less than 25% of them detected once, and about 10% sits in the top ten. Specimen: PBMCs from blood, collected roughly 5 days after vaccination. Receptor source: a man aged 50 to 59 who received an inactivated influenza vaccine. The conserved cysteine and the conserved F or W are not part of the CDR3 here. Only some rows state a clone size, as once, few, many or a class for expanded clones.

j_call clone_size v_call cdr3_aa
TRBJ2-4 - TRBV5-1 ASSDSGTGKNIQY
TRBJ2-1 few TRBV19 ASSPRGSGYNEQF
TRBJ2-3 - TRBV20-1 SAPTGVRTDTQY
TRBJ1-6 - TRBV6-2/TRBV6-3 ASSSDRANNSPLH
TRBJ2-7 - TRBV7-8 ASSESRDSGYEQY
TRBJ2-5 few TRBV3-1 ASSQTVQETQY
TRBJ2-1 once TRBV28 ASSFASSYNEQF
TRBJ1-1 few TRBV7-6 ASSFGGGQSNTEAF
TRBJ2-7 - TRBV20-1 IVSGLADEQY
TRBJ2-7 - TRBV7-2 ASSSSPRGLDYEQY
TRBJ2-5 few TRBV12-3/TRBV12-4 ASSRPGLEETQY
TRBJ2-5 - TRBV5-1 ASSLTGGYQETQY
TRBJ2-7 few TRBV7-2 ASSWRTDYEQY
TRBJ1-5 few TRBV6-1 ASSVDRDRPQH
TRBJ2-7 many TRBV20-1 SARRGEQY
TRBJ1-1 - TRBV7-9 ASSLVSLSNTEAF
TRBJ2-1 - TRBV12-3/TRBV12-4 ASRWGSSPSYNEQF
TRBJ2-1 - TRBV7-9 ASSQSGHEQF
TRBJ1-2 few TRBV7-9 ASSLGTGQGGYGYT
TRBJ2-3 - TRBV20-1 SATGLFRSDTQY
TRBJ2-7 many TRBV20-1 SARDAPRDTDEQY
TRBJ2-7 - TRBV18 ASSPVQGANKGEQY
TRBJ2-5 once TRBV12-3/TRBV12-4 ASTHLQETQY
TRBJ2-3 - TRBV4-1 ASSRAPATPSTDTQY
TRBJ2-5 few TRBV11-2 ASSSSAVQETQY
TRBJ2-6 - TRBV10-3 ATSPGKQAISGANVLT
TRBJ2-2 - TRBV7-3 ASSTNRDRANTGELF